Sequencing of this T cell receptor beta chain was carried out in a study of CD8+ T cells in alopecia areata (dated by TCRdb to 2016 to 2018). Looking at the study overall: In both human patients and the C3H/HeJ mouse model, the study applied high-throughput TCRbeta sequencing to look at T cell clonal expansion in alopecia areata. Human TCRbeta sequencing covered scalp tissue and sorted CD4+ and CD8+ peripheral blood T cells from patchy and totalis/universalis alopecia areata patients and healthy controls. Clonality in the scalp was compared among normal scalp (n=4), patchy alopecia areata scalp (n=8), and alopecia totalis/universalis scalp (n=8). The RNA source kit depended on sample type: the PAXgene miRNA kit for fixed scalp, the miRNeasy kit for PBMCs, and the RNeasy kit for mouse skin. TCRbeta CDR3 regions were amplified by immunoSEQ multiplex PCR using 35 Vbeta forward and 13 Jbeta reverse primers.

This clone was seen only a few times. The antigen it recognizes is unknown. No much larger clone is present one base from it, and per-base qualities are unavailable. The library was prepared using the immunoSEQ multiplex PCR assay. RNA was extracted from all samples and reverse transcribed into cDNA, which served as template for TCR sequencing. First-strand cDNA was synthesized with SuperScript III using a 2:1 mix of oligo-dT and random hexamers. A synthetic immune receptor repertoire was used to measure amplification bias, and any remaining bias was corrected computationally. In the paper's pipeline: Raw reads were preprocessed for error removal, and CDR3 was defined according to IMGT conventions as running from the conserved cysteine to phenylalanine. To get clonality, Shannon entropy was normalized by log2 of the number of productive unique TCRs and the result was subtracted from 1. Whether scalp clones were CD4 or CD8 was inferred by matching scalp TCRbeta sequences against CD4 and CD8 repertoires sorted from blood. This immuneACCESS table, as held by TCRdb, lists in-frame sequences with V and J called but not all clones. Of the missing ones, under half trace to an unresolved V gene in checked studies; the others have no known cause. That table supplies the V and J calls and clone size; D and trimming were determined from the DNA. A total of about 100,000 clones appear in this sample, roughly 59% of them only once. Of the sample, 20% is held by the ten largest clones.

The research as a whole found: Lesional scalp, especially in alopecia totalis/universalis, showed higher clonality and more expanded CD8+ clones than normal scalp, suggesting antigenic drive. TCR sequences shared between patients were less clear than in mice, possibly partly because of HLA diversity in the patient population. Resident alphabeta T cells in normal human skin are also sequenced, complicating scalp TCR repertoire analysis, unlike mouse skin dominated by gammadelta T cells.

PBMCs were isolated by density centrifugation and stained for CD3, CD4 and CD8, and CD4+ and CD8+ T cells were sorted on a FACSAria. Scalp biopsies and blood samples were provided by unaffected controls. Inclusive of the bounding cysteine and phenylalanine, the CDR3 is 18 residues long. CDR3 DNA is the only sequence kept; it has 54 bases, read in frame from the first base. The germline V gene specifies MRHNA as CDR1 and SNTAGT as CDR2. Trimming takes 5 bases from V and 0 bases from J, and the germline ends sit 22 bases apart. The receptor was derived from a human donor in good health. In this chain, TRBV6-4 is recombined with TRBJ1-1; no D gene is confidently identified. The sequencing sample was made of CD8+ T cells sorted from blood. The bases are TGTGCCAGCAGTTACCAGATAACGGGGATACCTCTGAACACTGAAGCTTTCTTT. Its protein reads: CASSYQITGIPLNTEAFF.